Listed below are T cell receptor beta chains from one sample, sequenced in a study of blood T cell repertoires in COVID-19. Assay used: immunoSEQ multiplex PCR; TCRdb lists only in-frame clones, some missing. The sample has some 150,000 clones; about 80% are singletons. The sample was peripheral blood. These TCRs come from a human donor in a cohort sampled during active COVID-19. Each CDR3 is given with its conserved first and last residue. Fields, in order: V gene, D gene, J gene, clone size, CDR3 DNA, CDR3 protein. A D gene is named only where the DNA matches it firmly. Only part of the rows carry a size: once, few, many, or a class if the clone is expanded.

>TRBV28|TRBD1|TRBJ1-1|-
TGTGCCAGCAGTTTACCCCGTGGGACAGGGCCGGGCACTGAAGCTTTCTTT
CASSLPRGTGPGTEAFF
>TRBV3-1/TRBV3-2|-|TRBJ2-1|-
TGTGCCAGCAGCCATTCTACCAGGGGGGTTTTAGAGGAGCAGTTCTTC
CASSHSTRGVLEEQFF
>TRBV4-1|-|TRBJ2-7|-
TGCGCCAGCAGCCAAGCAGGGGACGAGCAGTACTTC
CASSQAGDEQYF
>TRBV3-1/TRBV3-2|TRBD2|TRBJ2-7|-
TGTGCCAGCAGCCAAGACCTAGCGGGGGGCCTCGAGCAGTACTTC
CASSQDLAGGLEQYF
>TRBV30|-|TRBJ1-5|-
TGTGCCTGGAGTGGGACAGCCTGGCAGCAGCCCCAGCATTTT
CAWSGTAWQQPQHF
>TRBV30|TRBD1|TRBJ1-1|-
TGTGCCTGGAGTGTAGGGACAGCCGACAACACTGAAGCTTTCTTT
CAWSVGTADNTEAFF
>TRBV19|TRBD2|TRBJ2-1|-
TGTGCCAGTAGTCCCGGGACTACCCTACTCAATGAGCAGTTCTTC
CASSPGTTLLNEQFF
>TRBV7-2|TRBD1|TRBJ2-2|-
TGTGCCAGCAGCTTAAAGGGTGGGGACAGATCGAACACCGGGGAGCTGTTTTTT
CASSLKGGDRSNTGELFF
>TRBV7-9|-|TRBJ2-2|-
TGTGCCAGCAGCTCTCGAGTAGGGCAGGGCACCACCGGGGAGCTGTTTTTT
CASSSRVGQGTTGELFF
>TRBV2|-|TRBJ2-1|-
TGTGCCAGCAGTGAAGGGTCCATGGGACATAGCTCCTACAATGAGCAGTTCTTC
CASSEGSMGHSSYNEQFF
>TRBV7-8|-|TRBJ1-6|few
TGTGCCAGCAGCAGTACAGGGAGTAGTGATTCACCCCTCCACTTT
CASSSTGSSDSPLHF
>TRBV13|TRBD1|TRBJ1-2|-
TGTGCCAGCAGCCCGGAACCTGGACAGGGTCCCTATGGCTACACCTTC
CASSPEPGQGPYGYTF
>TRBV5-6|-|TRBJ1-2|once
TGTGCCAGCAGCTTAGGAGGGGCCTATGGCTACACCTTC
CASSLGGAYGYTF
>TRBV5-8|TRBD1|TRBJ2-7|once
TGTGCCAGCAGCTTACGGACAGGGGTGGGCGAGCAGTACTTC
CASSLRTGVGEQYF
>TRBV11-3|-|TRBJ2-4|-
TGTGCCAGCAGCGGGGGAGGTGACAAAAACATTCAGTACTTC
CASSGGGDKNIQYF
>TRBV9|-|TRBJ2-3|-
TGTGCCAGCAGCGTAGGGATGAGCGGTCGCACAGATACGCAGTATTTT
CASSVGMSGRTDTQYF
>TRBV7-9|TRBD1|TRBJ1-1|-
TGTGCCAGCAGCTCGAGACAGGGGCGAGAGAACACTGAAGCTTTCTTT
CASSSRQGRENTEAFF
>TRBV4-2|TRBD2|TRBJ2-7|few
TGTGCCAGCAGCCCTCGGACTAGCGGGGGTCACGAGCAGTACTTC
CASSPRTSGGHEQYF
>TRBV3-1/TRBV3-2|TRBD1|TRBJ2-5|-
TGTGCCAGCAGCCTCTCTGGGACAGGCCAAGAGACCCAGTACTTC
CASSLSGTGQETQYF
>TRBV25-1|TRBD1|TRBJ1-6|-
TGTGCCAGCAGTGATGGGACAGGGTATAATTCACCCCTCCACTTT
CASSDGTGYNSPLHF
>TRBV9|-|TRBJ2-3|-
TGTGCCAGCAGCGTTGCAGTCCGTGATACGCAGTATTTT
CASSVAVRDTQYF
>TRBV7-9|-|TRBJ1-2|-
TGTGCCAGCAGCTTAGCAGGCGGTCAGGGTGTTGGGGGCTACACCTTC
CASSLAGGQGVGGYTF
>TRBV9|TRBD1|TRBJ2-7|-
TGTGCCAGCAGCGAAGGTCGGGACAGGGGAACCTACGAGCAGTACTTC
CASSEGRDRGTYEQYF
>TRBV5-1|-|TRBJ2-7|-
TGCGCCAGCAGTCAGGAGGGGGCCTCCTACGAGCAGTACTTC
CASSQEGASYEQYF
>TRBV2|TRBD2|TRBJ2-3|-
TGTGCCAGCAGTGTGACTAGCGGGAGTGGTGATACGCAGTATTTT
CASSVTSGSGDTQYF
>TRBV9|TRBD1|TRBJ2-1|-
TGTGCCAGCAGCTCCCCCCCCACCGGGACAGGGGGCCGTGAGCAGTTCTTC
CASSSPPTGTGGREQFF
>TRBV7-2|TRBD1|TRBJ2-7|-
TGTGCCAGCAGTAAAGATCCGGGACAGGGGGCATACGAGCAGTACTTC
CASSKDPGQGAYEQYF
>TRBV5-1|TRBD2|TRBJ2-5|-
TGCGCCAGCAGCTTGGCCTGGCTAGCGGGGGGACTTGAGGACCAAGAGACCCAGTACTTC
CASSLAWLAGGLEDQETQYF
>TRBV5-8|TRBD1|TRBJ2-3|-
TGTGCCAGCAGCTTGTGGTTCGGGACAGGGAGATCGGATACGCAGTATTTT
CASSLWFGTGRSDTQYF
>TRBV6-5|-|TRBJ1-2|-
TGTGCCAGCAGTTACTCGGCCCAGGGTCGTGGCTACACCTTC
CASSYSAQGRGYTF
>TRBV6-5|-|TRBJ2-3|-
TGTGCCAGCAGGACTCCAGGGGGCACAGATACGCAGTATTTT
CASRTPGGTDTQYF
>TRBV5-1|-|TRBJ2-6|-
TGCGCCAGCAGCTTGGGGGCAGGGAACTCTGGGGCCAACGTCCTGACTTTC
CASSLGAGNSGANVLTF
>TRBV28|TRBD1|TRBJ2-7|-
TGTGCCAGCAGACCCCGGGACAGGGAGAACGAGCAGTACTTC
CASRPRDRENEQYF
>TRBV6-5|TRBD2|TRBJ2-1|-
TGTGCCAGCAGTTACTCGACTAGCGGGAGCTTCGATGAGCAGTTCTTC
CASSYSTSGSFDEQFF
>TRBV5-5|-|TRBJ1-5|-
TGTGCCAGCAGCTTGGCCACGGGGTTCAGAAGCAATCAGCCCCAGCATTTT
CASSLATGFRSNQPQHF
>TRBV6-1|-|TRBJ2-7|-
TGTGCCAGCAGTGAAAGTCGGGCAGGGTTGTACGAGCAGTACTTC
CASSESRAGLYEQYF
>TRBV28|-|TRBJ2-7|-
TGTGCCATTTCGCGACAGCAGAGCTCCTACGAGCAGTACTTC
CAISRQQSSYEQYF
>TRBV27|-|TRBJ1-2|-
TGTGCCAGCAGTACCCAACAGGCGTCGGGCTACACCTTC
CASSTQQASGYTF
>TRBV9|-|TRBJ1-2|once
TGTGCCAGCAGCCAGTCCACCCGACAGGAACGTGGGCTCTCTGGCTACACCTTC
CASSQSTRQERGLSGYTF
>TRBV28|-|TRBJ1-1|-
TGTGCCAGCAGGACAGGGAACACTGAAGCTTTCTTT
CASRTGNTEAFF
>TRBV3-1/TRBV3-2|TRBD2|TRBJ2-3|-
TGTGCCAGCAGCTCGGACGGGACGGGAGGGCCGACAGATACGCAGTATTTT
CASSSDGTGGPTDTQYF
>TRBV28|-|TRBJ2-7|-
TGTGCCAGCAGTCCCCACACAGGCACCTACGAGCAGTACTTC
CASSPHTGTYEQYF
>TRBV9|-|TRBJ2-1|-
TGTGCCAGCAGCGTAGGCCTAGTGGAGGATATTAACAATGAGCAGTTCTTC
CASSVGLVEDINNEQFF
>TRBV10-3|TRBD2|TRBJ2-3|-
TGTGCCATCAGCGGGACTAGGTCCACAGATACGCAGTATTTT
CAISGTRSTDTQYF
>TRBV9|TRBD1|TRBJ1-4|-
TGTGCCAGCAGCCCACAATCAAGGGGGCCCGGAGAAAAACTGTTTTTT
CASSPQSRGPGEKLFF
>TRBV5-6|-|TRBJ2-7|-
TGTGCCAGCAGCTTGGCCAGGCAGGGCTCCTACGAGCAGTACTTC
CASSLARQGSYEQYF
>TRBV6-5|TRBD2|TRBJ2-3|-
TGTGCCAGCAGTTACCAAAGCGGGGTCGGGACAGATACGCAGTATTTT
CASSYQSGVGTDTQYF
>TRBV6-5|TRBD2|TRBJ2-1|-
TGTGCCAGCAATTGGAGCGGGAGTACGAATGAGCAGTTCTTC
CASNWSGSTNEQFF
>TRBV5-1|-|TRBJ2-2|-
TGCGCCAGCAGCGTACTACAGGGCCCCGGGGAGCTGTTTTTT
CASSVLQGPGELFF
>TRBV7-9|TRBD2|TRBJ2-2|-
TGTGCCAGCAGCTTAAGACTAGCGGGAGACACCGGGGAGCTGTTTTTT
CASSLRLAGDTGELFF
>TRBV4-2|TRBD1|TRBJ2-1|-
TGTGCCAGCAGCCCAGGGACAGCCAATGAGCAGTTCTTC
CASSPGTANEQFF
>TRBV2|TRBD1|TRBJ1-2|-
TGTGCCAGCAGTGACGGGACAGGGAACTATGGCTACACCTTC
CASSDGTGNYGYTF
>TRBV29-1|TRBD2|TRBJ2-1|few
TGCAGCGTTGAAAAAGGGGACTACCGATACAATGAGCAGTTCTTC
CSVEKGDYRYNEQFF
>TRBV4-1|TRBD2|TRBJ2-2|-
TGCGCCAGCAGCCAAAATCGCGACGGGGGGGCCAACACCGGGGAGCTGTTTTTT
CASSQNRDGGANTGELFF
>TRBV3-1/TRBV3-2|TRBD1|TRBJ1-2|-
TGTGCCAGCAGCCAACTGGACAGGGGGCTAGGCTACACCTTC
CASSQLDRGLGYTF